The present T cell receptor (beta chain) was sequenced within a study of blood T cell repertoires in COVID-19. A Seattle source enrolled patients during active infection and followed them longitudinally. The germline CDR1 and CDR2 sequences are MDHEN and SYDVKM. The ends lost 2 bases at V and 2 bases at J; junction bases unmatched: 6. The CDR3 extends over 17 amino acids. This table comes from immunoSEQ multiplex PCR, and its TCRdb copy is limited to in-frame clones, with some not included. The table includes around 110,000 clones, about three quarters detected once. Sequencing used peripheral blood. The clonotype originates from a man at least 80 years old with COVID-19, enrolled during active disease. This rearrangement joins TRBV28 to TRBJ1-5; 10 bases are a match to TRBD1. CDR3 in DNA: TGTGCCAGCAGTTTACGGGGACAGGGGACTGGCAATCAGCCCCAGCATTTT. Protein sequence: CASSLRGQGTGNQPQHF.